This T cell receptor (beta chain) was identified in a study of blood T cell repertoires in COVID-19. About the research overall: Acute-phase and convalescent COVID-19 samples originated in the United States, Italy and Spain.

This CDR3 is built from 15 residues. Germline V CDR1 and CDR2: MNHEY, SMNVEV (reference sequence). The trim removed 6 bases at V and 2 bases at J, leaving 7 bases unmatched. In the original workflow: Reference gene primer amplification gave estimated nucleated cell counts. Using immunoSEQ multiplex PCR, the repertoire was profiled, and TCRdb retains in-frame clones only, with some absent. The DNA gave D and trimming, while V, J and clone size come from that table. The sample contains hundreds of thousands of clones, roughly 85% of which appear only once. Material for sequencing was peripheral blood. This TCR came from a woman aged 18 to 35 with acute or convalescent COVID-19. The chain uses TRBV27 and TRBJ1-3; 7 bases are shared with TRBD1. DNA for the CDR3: TGTGCCAGCAGCCGGGAGGGGGCGCCTGGAAACACCATATATTTT. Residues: CASSREGAPGNTIYF.